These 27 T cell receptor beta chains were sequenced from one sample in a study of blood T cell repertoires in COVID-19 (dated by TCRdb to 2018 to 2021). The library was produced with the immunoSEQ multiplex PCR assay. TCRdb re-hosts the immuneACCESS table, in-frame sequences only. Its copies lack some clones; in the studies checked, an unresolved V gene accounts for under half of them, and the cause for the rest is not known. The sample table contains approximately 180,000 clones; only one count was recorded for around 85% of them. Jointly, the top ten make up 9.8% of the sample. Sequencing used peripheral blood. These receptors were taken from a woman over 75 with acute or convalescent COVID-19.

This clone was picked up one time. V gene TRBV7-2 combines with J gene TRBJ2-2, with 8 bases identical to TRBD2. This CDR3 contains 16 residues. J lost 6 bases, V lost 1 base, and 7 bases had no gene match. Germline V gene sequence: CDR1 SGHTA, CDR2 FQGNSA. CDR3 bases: TGTGCCAGCAGCTTAGTTTTTCGGGGGGGCTCCGGGGAGCTGTTTTTT. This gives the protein CASSLVFRGGSGELFF.

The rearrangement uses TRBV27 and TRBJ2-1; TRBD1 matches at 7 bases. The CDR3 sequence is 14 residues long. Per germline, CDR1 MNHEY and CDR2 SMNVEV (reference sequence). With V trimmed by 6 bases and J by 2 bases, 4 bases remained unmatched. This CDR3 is CASSLQGTYNEQFF. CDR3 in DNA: TGTGCCAGCAGCCTACAGGGGACCTACAATGAGCAGTTCTTC.

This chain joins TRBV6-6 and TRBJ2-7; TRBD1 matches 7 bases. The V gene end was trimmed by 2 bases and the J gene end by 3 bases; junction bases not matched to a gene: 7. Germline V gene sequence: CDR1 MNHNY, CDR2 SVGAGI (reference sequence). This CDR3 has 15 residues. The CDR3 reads CASSYPGTVLYEQYF. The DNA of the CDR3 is TGTGCCAGCAGTTACCCGGGGACAGTTCTCTACGAGCAGTACTTC.

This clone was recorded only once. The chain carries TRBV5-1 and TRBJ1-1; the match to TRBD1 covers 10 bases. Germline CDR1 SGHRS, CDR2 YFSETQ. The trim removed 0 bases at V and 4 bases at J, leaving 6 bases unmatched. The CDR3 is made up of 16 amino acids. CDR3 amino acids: CASSLDLGQGSTEAFF. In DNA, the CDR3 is TGCGCCAGCAGCTTGGATCTGGGACAGGGGTCCACTGAAGCTTTCTTT.

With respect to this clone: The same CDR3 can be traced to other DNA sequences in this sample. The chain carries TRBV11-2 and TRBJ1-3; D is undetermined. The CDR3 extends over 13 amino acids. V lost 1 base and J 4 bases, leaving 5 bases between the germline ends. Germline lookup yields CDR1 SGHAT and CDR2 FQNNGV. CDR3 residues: CASSLVPGNTIYF. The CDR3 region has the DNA TGTGCCAGCAGCTTAGTCCCGGGAAACACCATATATTTT.

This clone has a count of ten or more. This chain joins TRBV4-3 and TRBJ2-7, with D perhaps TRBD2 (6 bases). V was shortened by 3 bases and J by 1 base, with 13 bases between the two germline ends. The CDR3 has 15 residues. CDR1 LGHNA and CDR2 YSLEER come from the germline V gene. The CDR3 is CASSHYLGGSYEQYF. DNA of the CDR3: TGCGCCAGCAGCCATTATTTGGGGGGATCCTACGAGCAGTACTTC.

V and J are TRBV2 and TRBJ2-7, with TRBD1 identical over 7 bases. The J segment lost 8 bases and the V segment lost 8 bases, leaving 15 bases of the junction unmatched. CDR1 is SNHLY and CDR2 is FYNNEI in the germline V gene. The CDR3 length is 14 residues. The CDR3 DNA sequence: TGTGCCAGCGCAAACAGGGGTGTAATGATCAAGCAGTACTTC. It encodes CASANRGVMIKQYF. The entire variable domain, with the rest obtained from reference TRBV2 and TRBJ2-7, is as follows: EPEVTQTPSHQVTQMGQEVILRCVPISNHLYFYWYRQILGQKVEFLVSFYNNEISEKSEIFDDQFSVERPDGSNFTLKIRSTKLEDSAMYFCASANRGVMIKQYFGPGTRLTVT.

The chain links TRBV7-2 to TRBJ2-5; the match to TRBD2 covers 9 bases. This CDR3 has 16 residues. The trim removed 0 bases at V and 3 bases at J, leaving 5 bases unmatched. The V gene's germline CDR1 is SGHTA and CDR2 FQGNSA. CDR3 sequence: CASSLARAGGKETQYF. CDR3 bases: TGTGCCAGCAGCTTAGCAAGAGCGGGGGGCAAAGAGACCCAGTACTTC. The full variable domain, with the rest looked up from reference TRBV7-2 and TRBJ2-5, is GAGVSQSPSNKVTEKGKDVELRCDPISGHTALYWYRQSLGQGLEFLIYFQGNSAPDKSGLPSDRFSAERTGGSVSTLTIQRTQQEDSAVYLCASSLARAGGKETQYFGPGTRLLVL.

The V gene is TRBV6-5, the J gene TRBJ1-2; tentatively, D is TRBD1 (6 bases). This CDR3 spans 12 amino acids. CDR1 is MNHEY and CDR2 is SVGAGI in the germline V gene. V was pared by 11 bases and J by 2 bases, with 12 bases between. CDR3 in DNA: TGTGCCGACTTTCAGGGGAACTATGGCTACACCTTC. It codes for CADFQGNYGYTF.

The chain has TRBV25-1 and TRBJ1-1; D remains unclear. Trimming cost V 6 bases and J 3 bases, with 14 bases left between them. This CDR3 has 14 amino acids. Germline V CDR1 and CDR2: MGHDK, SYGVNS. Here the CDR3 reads CASRSYVGDTEAFF. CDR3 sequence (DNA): TGTGCCAGCAGATCCTACGTCGGGGACACTGAAGCTTTCTTT.

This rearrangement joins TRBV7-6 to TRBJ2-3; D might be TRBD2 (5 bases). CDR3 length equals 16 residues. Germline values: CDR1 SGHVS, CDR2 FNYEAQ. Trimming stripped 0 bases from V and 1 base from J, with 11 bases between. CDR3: CASSLAEAAGTDTQYF. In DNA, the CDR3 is TGTGCCAGCAGCTTAGCGGAGGCTGCGGGCACAGATACGCAGTATTTT.

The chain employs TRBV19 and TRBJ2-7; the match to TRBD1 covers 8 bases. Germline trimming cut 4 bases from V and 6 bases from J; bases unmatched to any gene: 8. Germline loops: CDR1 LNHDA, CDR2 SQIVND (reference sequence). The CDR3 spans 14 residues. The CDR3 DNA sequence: TGTGCCAGTAGTACCCGGACAGGGAGCAGCGAGCAGTACTTC. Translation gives CASSTRTGSSEQYF.

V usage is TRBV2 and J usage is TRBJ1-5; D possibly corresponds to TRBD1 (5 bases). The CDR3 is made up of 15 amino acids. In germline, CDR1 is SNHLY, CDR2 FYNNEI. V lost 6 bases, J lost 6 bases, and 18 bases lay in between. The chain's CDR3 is CASRYGTVEGQPQHF. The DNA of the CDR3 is TGTGCCAGCAGATACGGGACTGTGGAGGGTCAGCCCCAGCATTTT.

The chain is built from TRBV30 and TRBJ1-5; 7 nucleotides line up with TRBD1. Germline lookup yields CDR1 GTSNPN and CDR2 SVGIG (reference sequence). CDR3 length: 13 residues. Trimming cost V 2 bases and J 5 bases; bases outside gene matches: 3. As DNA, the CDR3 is TGTGCCTGGAGTAAAGGGGGCGATCAGCCCCAGCATTTT. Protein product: CAWSKGGDQPQHF.

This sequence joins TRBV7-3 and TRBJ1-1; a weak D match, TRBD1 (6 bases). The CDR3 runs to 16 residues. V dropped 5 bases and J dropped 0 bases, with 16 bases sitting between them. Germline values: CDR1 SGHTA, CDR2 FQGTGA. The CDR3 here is CASSQGSADLNTEAFF. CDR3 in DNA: TGTGCCAGCAGCCAGGGGTCGGCAGACTTGAACACTGAAGCTTTCTTT. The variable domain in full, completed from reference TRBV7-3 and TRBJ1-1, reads GAGVSQTPSNKVTEKGKYVELRCDPISGHTALYWYRQSLGQGPEFLIYFQGTGAADDSGLPNDRFFAVRPEGSVSTLKIQRTERGDSAVYLCASSQGSADLNTEAFFGQGTRLTVV.

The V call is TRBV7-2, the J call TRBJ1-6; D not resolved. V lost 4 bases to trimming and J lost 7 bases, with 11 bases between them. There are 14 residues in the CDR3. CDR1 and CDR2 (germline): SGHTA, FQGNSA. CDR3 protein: CASSYSGYNSPLHF. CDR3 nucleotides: TGTGCCAGCAGCTACAGCGGCTACAATTCACCCCTCCACTTT.

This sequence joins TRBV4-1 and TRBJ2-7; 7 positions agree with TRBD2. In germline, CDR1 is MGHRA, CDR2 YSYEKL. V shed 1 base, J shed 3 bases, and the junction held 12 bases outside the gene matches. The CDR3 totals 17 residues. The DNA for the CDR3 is TGCGCCAGCAGCCAAGCTCTGTCCGGGGGGTTTGACTACGAGCAGTACTTC. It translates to CASSQALSGGFDYEQYF.

The CDR3 DNA reads as TGTGCCAGCAGTTACTCGACTACACCAGAGCAGTACTTC. The encoded protein is CASSYSTTPEQYF. V and J are TRBV6-5 and TRBJ2-7, with D perhaps TRBD2 (5 bases). V was clipped by 0 bases and J by 7 bases, with 10 bases between them. The CDR3 length is 13 residues. Germline loops: CDR1 MNHEY, CDR2 SVGAGI.

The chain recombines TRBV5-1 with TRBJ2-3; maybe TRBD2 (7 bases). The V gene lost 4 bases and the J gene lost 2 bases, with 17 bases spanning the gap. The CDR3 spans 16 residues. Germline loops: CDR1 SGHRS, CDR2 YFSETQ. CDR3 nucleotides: TGCGCCAGCAGCGACGTGGCCGGGGGGCTCACAGATACGCAGTATTTT. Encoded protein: CASSDVAGGLTDTQYF.

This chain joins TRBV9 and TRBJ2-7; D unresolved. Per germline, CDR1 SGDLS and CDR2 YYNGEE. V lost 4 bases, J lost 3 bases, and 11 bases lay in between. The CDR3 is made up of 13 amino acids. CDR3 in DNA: TGTGCCAGCAGCCCCGACTTCAGCTACGAGCAGTACTTC. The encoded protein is CASSPDFSYEQYF.

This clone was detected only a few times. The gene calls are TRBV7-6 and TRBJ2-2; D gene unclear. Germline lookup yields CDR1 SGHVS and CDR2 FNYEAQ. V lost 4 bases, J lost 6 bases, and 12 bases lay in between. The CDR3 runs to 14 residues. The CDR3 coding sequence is TGTGCCAGCAGCTCCCTATCTGAGGCCGGGGAGCTGTTTTTT. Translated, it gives CASSSLSEAGELFF.

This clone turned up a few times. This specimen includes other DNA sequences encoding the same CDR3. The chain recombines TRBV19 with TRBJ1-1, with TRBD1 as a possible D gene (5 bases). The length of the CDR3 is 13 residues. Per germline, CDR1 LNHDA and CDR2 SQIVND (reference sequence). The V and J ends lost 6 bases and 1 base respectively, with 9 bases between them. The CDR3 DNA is TGTGCCAGTAGCTCCACAGGGAACACTGAAGCTTTCTTT. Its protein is CASSSTGNTEAFF.

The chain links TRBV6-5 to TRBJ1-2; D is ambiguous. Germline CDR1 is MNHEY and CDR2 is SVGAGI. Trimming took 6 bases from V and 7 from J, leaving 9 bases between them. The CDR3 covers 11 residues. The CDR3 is CASRASGGYTF. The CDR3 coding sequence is TGTGCCAGCAGGGCCTCGGGTGGCTACACCTTC.

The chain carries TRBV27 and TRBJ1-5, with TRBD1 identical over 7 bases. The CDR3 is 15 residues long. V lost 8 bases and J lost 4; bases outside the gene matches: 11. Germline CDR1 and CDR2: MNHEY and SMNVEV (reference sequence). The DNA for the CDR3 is TGTGCCAGCGGCCCAATGACAGGGTCGAATCAGCCCCAGCATTTT. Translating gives CASGPMTGSNQPQHF.

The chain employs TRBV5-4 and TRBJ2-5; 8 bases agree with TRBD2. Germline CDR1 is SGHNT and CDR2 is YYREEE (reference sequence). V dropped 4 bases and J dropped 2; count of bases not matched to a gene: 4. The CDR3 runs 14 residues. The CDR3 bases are TGTGCCAGCAGCCCAGGACTAGCTCAAGAGACCCAGTACTTC. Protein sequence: CASSPGLAQETQYF.

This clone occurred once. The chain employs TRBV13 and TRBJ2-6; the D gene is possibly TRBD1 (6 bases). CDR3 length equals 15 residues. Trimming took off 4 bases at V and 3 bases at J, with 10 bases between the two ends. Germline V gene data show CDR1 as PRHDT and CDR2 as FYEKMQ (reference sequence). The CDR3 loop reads CASSSQGIGANVLTF. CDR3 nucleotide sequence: TGTGCCAGCAGCTCCCAGGGGATTGGGGCCAACGTCCTGACTTTC.

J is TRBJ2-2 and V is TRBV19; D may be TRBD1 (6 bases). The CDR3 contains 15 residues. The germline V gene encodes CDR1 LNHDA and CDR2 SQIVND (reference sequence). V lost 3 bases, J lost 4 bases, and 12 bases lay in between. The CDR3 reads CASSMGADSTGELFF. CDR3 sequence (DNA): TGTGCCAGTAGTATGGGGGCGGACTCCACCGGGGAGCTGTTTTTT.